The rows below give T cell receptor beta chains drawn from one sample of a study of blood T cell repertoires in COVID-19. TCRdb's copy holds only in-frame clones and misses some; the assay was immunoSEQ multiplex PCR. The repertoire holds roughly 70,000 clones, with around four fifths as singletons. The sequenced sample was peripheral blood. The receptors were gathered from a man between 60 and 70 years old with acute or convalescent COVID-19. Both conserved end residues are part of each CDR3. Fields, in order: D gene, J gene, clone size, V gene, CDR3 length, CDR3 DNA, CDR3 protein. D genes are given only for firm matches. Rows may omit the clone size; those that give it use once, few, many or a size class.

>-|TRBJ1-1|-|TRBV30|13
TGTGCCTGGACCAAACAATCGAACACTGAAGCTTTCTTT
CAWTKQSNTEAFF
>-|TRBJ2-2|-|TRBV7-9|14
TGTGCCAGCAGCTTAAGCAGGGAGGCCGGGGAGCTGTTTTTT
CASSLSREAGELFF
>-|TRBJ2-5|-|TRBV14|16
TGTGCCAGCAGCCACGGGTTGCGAGCAAGTCAAGAGACCCAGTACTTC
CASSHGLRASQETQYF
>TRBD1|TRBJ1-5|-|TRBV19|14
TGTGCCAGTAGTATAAGACAGGGAAATCAGCCCCAGCATTTT
CASSIRQGNQPQHF
>TRBD2|TRBJ2-1|-|TRBV6-7|15
TGTGCCAGCAGCCCCGGACTAGCGGGAGGGAATGAGCAGTTCTTC
CASSPGLAGGNEQFF
>TRBD1|TRBJ1-6|-|TRBV3-1/TRBV3-2|15
TGTGCCAGCAGCGTCGACAGGGTGGCTAATTCACCCCTCCACTTT
CASSVDRVANSPLHF
>-|TRBJ2-5|-|TRBV7-7|14
TGTGCCAGCAGCCTACCGGGCAGGGTGGAGACCCAGTACTTC
CASSLPGRVETQYF
>TRBD2|TRBJ2-5|many|TRBV7-2|17
TGTGCCAGCAGCTTAGTAGGACTAGCGGCCTTAGGGGAGACCCAGTACTTC
CASSLVGLAALGETQYF
>-|TRBJ2-5|-|TRBV18|13
TGTGCCAGCTCGCCCCAGGGTAGGGAGACCCAGTACTTC
CASSPQGRETQYF
>TRBD2|TRBJ2-2|-|TRBV11-2|16
TGTGCCAGCAGCTTATTTTCACTAGCGGGAAACGGGGAGCTGTTTTTT
CASSLFSLAGNGELFF
>-|TRBJ1-1|few|TRBV19|14
TGTGCCAGTAGTACGGACAACCCAGAAACTGAAGCTTTCTTT
CASSTDNPETEAFF
>-|TRBJ1-3|medium-sized|TRBV30|14
TGTGCCTGGAAGGAGGGACTGACTGGAAACACCATATATTTT
CAWKEGLTGNTIYF
>-|TRBJ1-2|-|TRBV5-1|14
TGCGCCAGCAGCTTGGTCCCTACAGGGAATGGCTACACCTTC
CASSLVPTGNGYTF
>-|TRBJ2-1|-|TRBV5-6|15
TGTGCCAGCAGTGGGAGACTCAGCTCCTACAATGAGCAGTTCTTC
CASSGRLSSYNEQFF
>TRBD2|TRBJ2-3|few|TRBV14|15
TGTGCCAGCTCGTACCTCATAGCGGGGGCGGATACGCAGTATTTT
CASSYLIAGADTQYF
>TRBD1|TRBJ2-5|-|TRBV19|16
TGTGCCAGTAGTCCCCCGGGGACAGGGGGCTTGGAGACCCAGTACTTC
CASSPPGTGGLETQYF
>-|TRBJ1-1|-|TRBV6-5|13
TGTGCCAGCAGTTTACGACAGGACACTGAAGCTTTCTTT
CASSLRQDTEAFF